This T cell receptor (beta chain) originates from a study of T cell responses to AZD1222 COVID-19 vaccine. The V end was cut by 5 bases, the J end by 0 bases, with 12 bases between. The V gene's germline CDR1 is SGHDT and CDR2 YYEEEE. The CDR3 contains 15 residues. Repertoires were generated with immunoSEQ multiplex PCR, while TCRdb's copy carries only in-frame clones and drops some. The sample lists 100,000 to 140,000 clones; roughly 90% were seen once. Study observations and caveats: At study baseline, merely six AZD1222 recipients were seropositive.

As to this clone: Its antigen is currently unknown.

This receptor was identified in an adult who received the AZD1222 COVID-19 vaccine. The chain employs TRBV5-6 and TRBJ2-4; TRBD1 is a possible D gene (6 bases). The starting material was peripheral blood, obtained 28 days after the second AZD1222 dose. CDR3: CASRTGQTAKNIQYF. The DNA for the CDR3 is TGTGCCAGCAGGACTGGACAGACAGCCAAAAACATTCAGTACTTC.